One and the same sample provided the 23 T cell receptor beta chains below, sequenced in a study of response to subunit inactivated influenza vaccine. Via MiXCR, TCRdb re-called the RT-PCR reads, giving one row per CDR3 protein. This table holds 500,000 or so distinct CDR3 sequences, approximately 15% found once. The sample was CD4+ T cells sorted from PBMCs, taken roughly 24 months after vaccination. The receptors shown here come from a man aged 45-69 years who received an inactivated influenza vaccine.

This clonotype was observed a few times. The CDR3 spells CSAKGADGNTIYF. DNA of the CDR3: TGCAGTGCTAAGGGGGCCGATGGAAACACCATATATTTT. The rearrangement joins TRBV20-1 to TRBJ1-3, with 7 bases lining up with TRBD1. The CDR3 runs to 13 residues. J was trimmed by 3 bases and V by 4 bases; bases with no gene match: 3. CDR1 is DFQATT and CDR2 is SNEGSKA in the germline V gene (reference sequence).

This clonotype came up many times. The rearrangement links TRBV7-9 to TRBJ1-5, with 7 bases that match TRBD1. V trimming: 5 bases; J trimming: 1 base; junction bases outside the gene matches: 5. Germline loops: CDR1 SEHNR, CDR2 FQNEAQ (reference sequence). The CDR3 is 15 residues long. The CDR3 region is CASSLQGQSNQPQHF. CDR3 bases: TGTGCCAGCAGCCTACAGGGGCAGAGCAATCAGCCCCAGCATTTT.

In its sample, this clonotype was seen a few times. The chain has TRBV20-1 and TRBJ2-7; 8 nucleotides match TRBD1. Germline CDR1 reads DFQATT; CDR2 reads SNEGSKA (reference sequence). This CDR3 spans 15 amino acids. V was clipped by 0 bases and J by 6 bases; unmatched bases: 10. CDR3 sequence reads: CSARDSVRGRSEQYF. The CDR3 region has the DNA TGCAGTGCTAGAGATTCTGTCAGGGGGCGGTCCGAGCAGTACTTC.

The V gene is TRBV7-2, the J gene TRBJ1-2; TRBD1 might be the D (6 bases). V lost 4 bases to trimming and J lost 4 bases, with 16 bases between them. Looked up from germline, CDR1 is SGHTA and CDR2 is FQGNSA. The CDR3 runs 15 residues. CDR3 DNA sequence: TGTGCCAGCAGCTCGATTCGAACAGGGCCCTATGGCTACACCTTC. Its translation is CASSSIRTGPYGYTF.

The chain employs TRBV4-3 and TRBJ2-1; D unclear. The CDR3 runs to 16 residues. V was shortened by 0 bases and J by 0 bases, with 9 bases between the two germline ends. Germline-derived CDR1 and CDR2 are LGHNA and YSLEER. This CDR3 reads CASSQDYPSSYNEQFF. CDR3 bases: TGCGCCAGCAGCCAAGATTATCCCTCCTCCTACAATGAGCAGTTCTTC.

V usage is TRBV24-1 and J usage is TRBJ2-2; the D call may be TRBD1 or TRBD2 (5 bases each). In germline, CDR1 is KGHDR, CDR2 SFDVKD. V lost 2 bases and J 4 bases, leaving 13 bases between the germline ends. The CDR3 is 16 residues long. The CDR3, as DNA: TGTGCCACCAGTGATTCCCCGGGGCGAAGCACCGGGGAGCTGTTTTTT. Translation: CATSDSPGRSTGELFF.

J is TRBJ2-2 and V is TRBV20-1; 14 bases fit TRBD2. The germline gives CDR1 DFQATT, CDR2 SNEGSKA (reference sequence). This CDR3 spans 16 amino acids. Trimming cost V 5 bases and J 4 bases; bases outside gene matches: 6. The chain's CDR3 is CSALAGTSGGTGELFF. CDR3 nucleotides: TGCAGTGCTCTCGCCGGGACTAGCGGGGGCACCGGGGAGCTGTTTTTT.

This chain joins TRBV12-3 or TRBV12-4 and TRBJ2-7; 7 bases are shared with TRBD1. With V trimmed by 8 bases and J by 2 bases, 6 bases remained unmatched. The CDR3 runs to 13 residues. The CDR3 loop is CASVPQGAYEQYF. CDR3 nucleotide sequence: TGTGCCAGCGTACCCCAGGGGGCCTACGAGCAGTACTTC.

At least ten counts were recorded for this clonotype. The chain carries TRBV27 and TRBJ2-2; 14 positions agree with TRBD2. Trimming removed 7 bases from V and 8 bases from J; junction bases left unmatched: 6. The germline V gene has CDR1 MNHEY and CDR2 SMNVEV (reference sequence). The CDR3 consists of 15 residues. The CDR3 sequence: CASKKGLAGDGELFF. The CDR3, as DNA: TGTGCCAGCAAGAAGGGACTAGCGGGGGATGGGGAGCTGTTTTTT.

The chain couples TRBV9 to TRBJ2-7, with TRBD1 identical over 8 bases. This CDR3 has 13 residues. Germline loops: CDR1 SGDLS, CDR2 YYNGEE. The ends lost 6 bases at V and 7 bases at J; junction bases unmatched: 9. The CDR3 loop is CASTQGEASEQYF. In DNA, the CDR3 is TGTGCCAGCACACAGGGGGAAGCGTCTGAGCAGTACTTC. The full variable domain, in which reference TRBV9 and TRBJ2-7 provide the parts outside the CDR3, is DSGVTQTPKHLITATGQRVTLRCSPRSGDLSVYWYQQSLDQGLQFLIQYYNGEERAKGNILERFSAQQFPDLHSELNLSSLELGDSALYFCASTQGEASEQYFGPGTRLTVT.

This clonotype was seen more than once but under ten times. The gene calls are TRBV2 and TRBJ1-1, with D hard to call. CDR1 is SNHLY and CDR2 is FYNNEI in the germline V gene. Trimming removed 7 bases from V and 3 bases from J, with 18 bases in between. This CDR3 has 15 amino acids. In nucleotides, the CDR3 is TGTGCCAGCACCGCGGTGGGGAATCTGTACACTGAAGCTTTCTTT. This encodes CASTAVGNLYTEAFF.

The rearrangement links TRBV2 to TRBJ2-3, with D uncertain. Germline V gives CDR1 SNHLY, CDR2 FYNNEI. The V gene lost 0 bases and the J gene lost 4 bases, with 2 bases spanning the gap. The CDR3 has 12 residues. The CDR3: CASSEAPDTQYF. The CDR3, as DNA: TGTGCCAGCAGTGAAGCGCCAGATACGCAGTATTTT.

This clonotype was detected only a few times. The chain carries TRBV6-2 or TRBV6-3 and TRBJ1-5; 7 nucleotides agree with TRBD1. J gave up 1 base and V 0 bases, and 12 bases lay outside the gene matches. Germline CDR1 MNHEY, CDR2 SVGEGT. The CDR3 spans 19 residues. CDR3 protein: CASSYSRQTGLRSNQPQHF. Here the CDR3 DNA reads TGTGCCAGCAGTTACTCGCGTCAGACAGGGTTAAGGAGCAATCAGCCCCAGCATTTT.

This clonotype was seen a few times. CDR3 DNA sequence: TGTGCCAGCAGGAGGACAGGGGGCATCACCGGGGAGCTGTTTTTT. Residues: CASRRTGGITGELFF. V gene TRBV28 combines with J gene TRBJ2-2, with 11 bases matching TRBD1. Germline CDR1 reads MDHEN; CDR2 reads SYDVKM. The CDR3 is 15 residues long. The J segment lost 4 bases and the V segment lost 6 bases, leaving 4 bases of the junction unmatched.

The chain joins TRBV7-2 to TRBJ2-3, with TRBD2 as a possible D gene (6 bases). The CDR3 spans 16 residues. Germline CDR1 is SGHTA and CDR2 is FQGNSA. With 6 bases removed from V and 1 base from J, the gap between germline ends came to 17 bases. DNA of the CDR3: TGTGCCAGCAGTTCAATAGCGGAGGGCGGCACAGATACGCAGTATTTT. This encodes CASSSIAEGGTDTQYF.

The chain recombines TRBV9 with TRBJ2-7; the match to TRBD1 covers 9 bases. The CDR3 extends over 15 amino acids. V dropped 4 bases and J dropped 0; count of bases not matched to a gene: 5. Germline CDR1 and CDR2: SGDLS and YYNGEE. CDR3 DNA sequence: TGTGCCAGCAGCATTGGACAGGGGCCCTCCTACGAGCAGTACTTC. It yields the protein CASSIGQGPSYEQYF.

This clonotype was recorded at least ten times. V is TRBV25-1 and J is TRBJ1-1; tentatively, D is TRBD1 (5 bases). The CDR3 is 14 residues long. CDR1 is MGHDK and CDR2 is SYGVNS in the germline V gene. V was clipped by 6 bases and J by 1 base, with 12 bases between them. In DNA, the CDR3 is TGTGCCAGCAGCCAGGCAAGGGGGAACACTGAAGCTTTCTTT. It is translated as CASSQARGNTEAFF.

Remarks on this clonotype: Here the CDR3 omits its conserved ending phenylalanine or tryptophan, so a read error is the likely source. This chain joins TRBV5-1 and TRBJ2-3; D remains ambiguous. The CDR3 runs 15 residues. V shed 8 bases and J shed 4 bases, with 20 bases lying between them. Per germline, CDR1 SGHRS and CDR2 YFSETQ. This CDR3 reads CASSGDAEGPDTQYS. In DNA, the CDR3 is TGCGCCAGTTCCGGAGACGCCGAAGGTCCAGATACGCAGTATTCT.

This clonotype was observed a handful of times. CDR3 bases: TGTGCCAGCAGCGGAGGCCCCAGGGAGTTAGGAAACACCATATATTTT. Protein: CASSGGPRELGNTIYF. This chain links TRBV9 with TRBJ1-3; tentative D call: TRBD1 (5 bases). Germline assignment: CDR1 SGDLS and CDR2 YYNGEE. Trimming took off 3 bases at V and 4 bases at J, with 17 bases between the two ends. The CDR3 has 16 amino acids.

The gene calls are TRBV20-1 and TRBJ2-4, with TRBD2 matching 7 bases. V trimming: 0 bases; J trimming: 7 bases; junction bases outside the gene matches: 6. Germline CDR1 DFQATT, CDR2 SNEGSKA (reference sequence). The CDR3 is made up of 14 amino acids. The CDR3 nucleotides are TGCAGTGCTAGAGAAGGGGCGCGGGGGAACATTCAGTACTTC. Translating gives CSAREGARGNIQYF.

About this clonotype: At one boundary the junction diverges from the germline segment, which might be a read error. The chain recombines TRBV6-2 or TRBV6-3 with TRBJ1-2; the D gene is possibly TRBD1 (6 bases). Germline lookup yields CDR1 MNHEY and CDR2 SVGEGT. The CDR3 contains 14 residues. The CDR3 DNA reads TGTGCCAGCAGTTACTCCGGACAGTTTATTTTCGACTCCTTC. Translation gives CASSYSGQFIFDSF.

CDR3 DNA: TGCAGTGCTAGAGCTGGGACACGGTATAGCAATCAGCCCCAGCATTTT. Translated: CSARAGTRYSNQPQHF. The V call is TRBV20-1, the J call TRBJ1-5, with TRBD1 as a possible D gene (6 bases). Germline V gene lookup returns CDR1 DFQATT and CDR2 SNEGSKA (reference sequence). CDR3 size: 16 residues. Deletions cut 1 base from V and 0 bases from J, with 13 bases between.

The rearrangement uses TRBV11-2 and TRBJ2-5, with 9 bases that match TRBD2. Germline lookup yields CDR1 SGHAT and CDR2 FQNNGV. This CDR3 spans 15 amino acids. The V and J ends lost 5 bases and 5 bases, in that order; junction bases with no gene match: 9. CDR3 residues: CASSTPAGGMETQYF. CDR3 in DNA: TGTGCCAGCAGCACACCGGCGGGAGGGATGGAGACCCAGTACTTC.